This is a list of T cell receptor beta chains from one sample in a study of prognosis after radiotherapy for stage I lung cancer. TCRdb fed the multiplex PCR reads into MiXCR, producing one record per CDR3 protein. The sample consists of around 21,000 distinct CDR3 sequences, 35% to 45% of them appearing once. The material was PBMCs, obtained before or after stereotactic body radiation therapy (not recorded which). Every receptor here comes from a donor aged 50 or older with non-small cell lung cancer. Each CDR3 is given with its conserved first and last residue. Each record gives: D gene, V gene, clone size, J gene, CDR3 length, CDR3 DNA, CDR3 protein. The D gene is left open where the match is weak. Only part of the rows carry a size: once, few, many, or a class if the clone is expanded.

NA	TRBV4-1	many	TRBJ2-7	16	TGCGCCAGCAGCCAAGACAAAAGTCCTAGCAGATACGAGCAGTACTTC	CASSQDKSPSRYEQYF
TRBD1	TRBV27	many	TRBJ1-2	15	TGTGCCAGCAGTTTATCGGGACAGGGTGACTATGGCTACACCTTC	CASSLSGQGDYGYTF
NA	TRBV27	many	TRBJ2-1	12	TGTGCCAGCAGTGGTAGCTACAATGAGCAGTTCTTC	CASSGSYNEQFF
NA	TRBV27	NA	TRBJ1-5	12	TGTGCCAGCAGTTCAGGGGTCCAGCCCCAGCATTTT	CASSSGVQPQHF
NA	TRBV6-5	medium-sized	TRBJ2-7	13	TGTGCCAGCAGTTACAAGTCTACCTACGAGCAGTACTTC	CASSYKSTYEQYF
NA	TRBV9	many	TRBJ2-1	18	TGTGCCAGCAGCATCTCAGGGGGGGTCCTGAGCTCCTACAATGAGCAGTTCTTC	CASSISGGVLSSYNEQFF
TRBD1	TRBV20-1	medium-sized	TRBJ1-5	17	TGCAGTGCTAGAGAGGGGGGCAGGGGGCTATGGAATCAGCCCCAGCATTTT	CSAREGGRGLWNQPQHF
NA	TRBV20-1	NA	TRBJ2-5	15	TGCAGTGCTTCCCCCTCCGTGAGTGTGGGAGAGACCCAGTACTTC	CSASPSVSVGETQYF
TRBD2	TRBV28	NA	TRBJ2-1	13	TGTGCCAGAGGGAGGGCCAGGCGTAATGAGCAGTTCTTC	CARGRARRNEQFF
NA	TRBV6-1	once	TRBJ2-2	15	TGTGCCAGCAGGGGGGACAAGGCGAACACCGGGGAGCTGTTTTTT	CASRGDKANTGELFF
TRBD1	TRBV27	NA	TRBJ2-7	14	TGTGTAGGCTGGACAGGATGGGGCTCCTACGAGCAGTACTTC	CVGWTGWGSYEQYF
NA	TRBV6-1	many	TRBJ2-1	14	TGTGCCAGCAGTGAACTTCCAGCCTACAATGAGCAGTTCTTC	CASSELPAYNEQFF
NA	TRBV30	NA	TRBJ2-2	14	TGTGCCTGGAGTGTGAGTGGGCAAGGCGCGGAGCTGTTTTTT	CAWSVSGQGAELFF
TRBD1	TRBV6-1	NA	TRBJ2-7	15	TGTGCCAGCAGTGAAGCCTGGACAGGGTACCACGAGCAGTACTTC	CASSEAWTGYHEQYF
TRBD2	TRBV11-2	NA	TRBJ2-1	17	TGTGCCAGCAGCCCCCGAGGGGGGCGGGAGGTCTACAATGAGCAGTTCTTC	CASSPRGGREVYNEQFF
NA	TRBV28	NA	TRBJ1-1	14	TGTGCCAGCAGTTTAACTCCAATGAACACTGAAGCTTTCTTT	CASSLTPMNTEAFF
NA	TRBV12-3/TRBV12-4	many	TRBJ2-7	14	TGTGCCAGCAGTTTGCAGGAGAGCATACACGAGCAGTACTTC	CASSLQESIHEQYF
NA	TRBV24-1	NA	TRBJ1-2	14	TGTGCCACCAGTGATTGGCGGGATAACTATGGCTACACCTTC	CATSDWRDNYGYTF
TRBD2	TRBV28	many	TRBJ2-7	15	TGTGCCAGCAGTCAACAGGGACTAGCGGGACATACAGGGTACTTC	CASSQQGLAGHTGYF
NA	TRBV6-2/TRBV6-3	few	TRBJ2-1	17	TGTGCCAGCAGTTACTCACCACCGGAGGGGCTCTACAATGGGCAGTTCTTC	CASSYSPPEGLYNGQFF
NA	TRBV28	NA	TRBJ1-2	13	TGTGCCAGCAGCACTCGGGGGGACTATGGCTACACCTTC	CASSTRGDYGYTF
TRBD2	TRBV9	many	TRBJ2-7	15	TGTGCCAGCAGCTTATCAGCGGGAAGCTCCTACGAGCAGTACTTC	CASSLSAGSSYEQYF
NA	TRBV6-1	once	TRBJ2-7	11	TGTGCCAGCAGCGCCCGTTACTATCAGTACTTC	CASSARYYQYF